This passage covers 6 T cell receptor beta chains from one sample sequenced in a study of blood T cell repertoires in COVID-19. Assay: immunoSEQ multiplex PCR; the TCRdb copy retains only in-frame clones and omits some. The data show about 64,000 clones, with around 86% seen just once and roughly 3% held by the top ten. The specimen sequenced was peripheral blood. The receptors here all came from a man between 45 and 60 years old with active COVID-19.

The CDR3 DNA reads TGCAGTGCTAGAAGGGACAGGCAGTTCTTC. Protein sequence: CSARRDRQFF. The chain links TRBV20-1 to TRBJ2-1, with TRBD1 matching 7 bases. The CDR3 consists of 10 residues. The germline CDR1 and CDR2 sequences are DFQATT and SNEGSKA (reference sequence). J was trimmed by 12 bases and V by 2 bases; bases with no gene match: 1.

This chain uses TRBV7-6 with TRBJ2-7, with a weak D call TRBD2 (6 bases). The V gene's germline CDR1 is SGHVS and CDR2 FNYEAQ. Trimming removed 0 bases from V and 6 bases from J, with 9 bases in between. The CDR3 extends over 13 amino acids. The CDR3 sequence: CASSLAGGAEQYF. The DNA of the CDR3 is TGTGCCAGCAGCTTAGCGGGAGGCGCCGAGCAGTACTTC. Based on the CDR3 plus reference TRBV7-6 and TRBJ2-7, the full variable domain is GAGVSQSPRYKVTKRGQDVALRCDPISGHVSLYWYRQALGQGPEFLTYFNYEAQQDKSGLPNDRFSAERPEGSISTLTIQRTEQRDSAMYRCASSLAGGAEQYFGPGTRLTVT.

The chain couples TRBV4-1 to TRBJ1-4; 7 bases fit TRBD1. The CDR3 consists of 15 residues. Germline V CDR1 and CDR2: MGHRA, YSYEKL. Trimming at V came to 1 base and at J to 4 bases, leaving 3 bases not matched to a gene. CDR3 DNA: TGCGCCAGCAGCCAAGTACAGGGGAGTAATGAAAAACTGTTTTTT. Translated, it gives CASSQVQGSNEKLFF.

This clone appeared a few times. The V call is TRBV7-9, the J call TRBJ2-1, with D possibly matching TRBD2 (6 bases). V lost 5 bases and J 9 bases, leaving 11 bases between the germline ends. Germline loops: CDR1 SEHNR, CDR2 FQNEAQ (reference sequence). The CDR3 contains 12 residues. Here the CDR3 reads CASSPRRGEQFF. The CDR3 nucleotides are TGTGCCAGCAGCCCTCGGAGGGGTGAGCAGTTCTTC.

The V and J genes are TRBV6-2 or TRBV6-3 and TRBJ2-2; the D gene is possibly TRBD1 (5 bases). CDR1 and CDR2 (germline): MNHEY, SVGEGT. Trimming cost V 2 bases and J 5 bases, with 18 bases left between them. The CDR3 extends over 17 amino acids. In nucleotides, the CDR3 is TGTGCCAGCAGTTACGACCCCAGGGAATTTGGAACCGGGGAGCTGTTTTTT. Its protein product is CASSYDPREFGTGELFF.

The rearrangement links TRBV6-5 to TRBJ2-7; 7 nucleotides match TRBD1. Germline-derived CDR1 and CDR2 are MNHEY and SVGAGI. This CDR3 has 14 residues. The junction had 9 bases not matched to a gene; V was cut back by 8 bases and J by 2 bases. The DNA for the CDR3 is TGTGCCAGCGGACACCGGGACAGTCCCTACGAGCAGTACTTC. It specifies CASGHRDSPYEQYF.